This record concerns one TCR beta chain sequence. The antigen remains undetermined. A 200 ng quantity of DNA, around 30,000 T cell genomes, went into the sorted-subset replicate PCRs. Here immunoSEQ multiplex PCR was the method, and the copy in TCRdb shows in-frame clones only, minus some. This sample carries more than 850,000 clones, approximately 80% of them seen once, and the ten largest clones take 0.52%. These data originate in a study of shared clonotypes between healthy human individuals. Notes on the study in general: At large depth, rarefaction still showed sorted-subset sequencing to be incomplete. Researchers sampled only blood; tissue repertoires likely differ.

Per germline, CDR1 SGHTS and CDR2 YDEGEE. The CDR3 sequence is 14 residues long. V lost 1 base and J lost 5, with 10 bases in between. The chain couples TRBV5-8 to TRBJ2-1; a possible D gene is TRBD2 (6 bases). This clonotype originated in a young man in good health. Some clones in this sample may be carry-over from other donors' samples. Sequenced sample: memory CD4+ T cells from PBMCs. Indicated subset: CD45RA-negative fraction. CDR3 bases: TGTGCCAGCAGCTTGTTGCGGGACCACAATGAGCAGTTCTTC. Amino acid sequence: CASSLLRDHNEQFF.